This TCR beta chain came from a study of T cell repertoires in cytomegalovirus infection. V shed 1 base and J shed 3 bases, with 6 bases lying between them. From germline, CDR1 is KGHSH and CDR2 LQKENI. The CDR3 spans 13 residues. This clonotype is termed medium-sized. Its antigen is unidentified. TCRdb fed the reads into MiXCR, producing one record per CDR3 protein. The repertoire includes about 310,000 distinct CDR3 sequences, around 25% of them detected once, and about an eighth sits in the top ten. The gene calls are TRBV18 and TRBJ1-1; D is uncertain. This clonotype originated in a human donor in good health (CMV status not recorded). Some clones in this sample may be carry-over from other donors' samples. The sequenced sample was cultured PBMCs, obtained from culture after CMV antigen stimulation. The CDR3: CASSPRQDTEAFF. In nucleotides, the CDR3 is TGTGCCAGCTCACCACGGCAGGACACTGAAGCTTTCTTT.